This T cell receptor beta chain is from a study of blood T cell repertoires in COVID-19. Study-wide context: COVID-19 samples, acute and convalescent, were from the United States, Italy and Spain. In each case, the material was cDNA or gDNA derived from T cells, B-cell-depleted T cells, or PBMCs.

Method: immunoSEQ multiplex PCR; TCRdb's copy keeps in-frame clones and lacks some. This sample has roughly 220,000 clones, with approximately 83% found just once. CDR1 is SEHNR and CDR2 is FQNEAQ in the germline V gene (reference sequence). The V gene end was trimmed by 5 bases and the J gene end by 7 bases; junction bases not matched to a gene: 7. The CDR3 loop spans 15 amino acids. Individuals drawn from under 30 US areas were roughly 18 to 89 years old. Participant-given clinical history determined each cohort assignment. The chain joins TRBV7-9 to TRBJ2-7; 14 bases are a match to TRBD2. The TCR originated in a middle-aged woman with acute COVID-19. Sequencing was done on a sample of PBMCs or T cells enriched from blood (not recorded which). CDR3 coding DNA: TGTGCCAGCAGCCCCAGACTAGCGGGAGGGAAAGAGCAGTACTTC. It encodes CASSPRLAGGKEQYF.